A selection of T cell receptor beta chains follows, all from one sample in a study of cytotoxic CD8 clonotypes in ibrutinib-treated CLL. The protocol was immunoSEQ multiplex PCR, while the TCRdb copy is restricted to in-frame clones and leaves out a portion. Among under 300,000 clones listed, roughly 76% were seen once. The sample was PBMCs, taken at disease progression, from a patient treated with ibrutinib. These receptors originate from a human donor with chronic lymphocytic leukemia. Each CDR3 is given with its conserved first and last residue. D genes are given only for firm matches. The size entry is marked missing in some rows and otherwise reads once, few, many or a size class.

>TRBD2|.|TRBJ2-7|TRBV4-1
CASSQGLAGVYEQYF
TGCGCCAGCAGCCAAGGGCTAGCGGGGGTTTACGAGCAGTACTTC
>TRBD2|few|TRBJ2-3|TRBV9
CASSVAGGSTDTQYF
TGTGCCAGCAGCGTAGCGGGGGGGAGCACAGATACGCAGTATTTT
>.|.|TRBJ1-4|TRBV5-1
CASSAGSPATNEKLFF
TGCGCCAGCAGCGCCGGGTCGCCGGCAACTAATGAAAAACTGTTTTTT
>TRBD1|.|TRBJ2-3|TRBV7-9
CASSGRDRRTDTQYF
TGTGCCAGCAGCGGCCGGGACAGGCGCACAGATACGCAGTATTTT
>.|.|TRBJ2-7|TRBV18
CASSPLTGINEQYF
TGTGCCAGCTCACCACTTACAGGAATCAACGAGCAGTACTTC
>.|.|TRBJ1-4|TRBV29-1
CSVEALSGTEKVFF
TGCAGCGTTGAAGCCCTCTCCGGGACGGAAAAAGTGTTTTTT
>.|once|TRBJ2-2|TRBV6-1
CASIVGLGELFF
TGTGCCAGCATTGTGGGGCTCGGGGAGCTGTTTTTT
>.|.|TRBJ2-1|TRBV7-3
CASSSGSRSYNEQFF
TGTGCCAGCAGCTCAGGGAGTCGGTCCTACAATGAGCAGTTCTTC
>.|.|TRBJ1-1|TRBV10-2
CASSEVGTEAFF
TGCGCCAGCAGTGAGGTGGGAACTGAAGCTTTCTTT
>.|once|TRBJ2-2|TRBV2
CASTRGNTGELFF
TGTGCCAGCACCAGGGGGAACACCGGGGAGCTGTTTTTT
>TRBD1|.|TRBJ1-6|TRBV5-4
CASSLGRGGDNSPLHF
TGTGCCAGCAGCTTGGGGAGAGGGGGCGATAATTCACCCCTCCACTTT
>.|.|TRBJ2-5|TRBV7-3
CASSLVRSPQETQYF
TGTGCCAGCAGCTTAGTCCGGAGCCCCCAAGAGACCCAGTACTTC
>TRBD2|.|TRBJ2-3|TRBV25-1
CASSGVSGWHTQYF
TGTGCCAGCAGTGGGGTTAGCGGGTGGCATACGCAGTATTTT
>.|.|TRBJ2-1|TRBV7-9
CASNGGHYNEQFF
TGTGCCAGCAATGGGGGGCACTACAATGAGCAGTTCTTC
>.|.|TRBJ2-5|TRBV11-2
CASSSYRDKQETQYF
TGTGCCAGCAGCTCCTACCGGGACAAACAAGAGACCCAGTACTTC